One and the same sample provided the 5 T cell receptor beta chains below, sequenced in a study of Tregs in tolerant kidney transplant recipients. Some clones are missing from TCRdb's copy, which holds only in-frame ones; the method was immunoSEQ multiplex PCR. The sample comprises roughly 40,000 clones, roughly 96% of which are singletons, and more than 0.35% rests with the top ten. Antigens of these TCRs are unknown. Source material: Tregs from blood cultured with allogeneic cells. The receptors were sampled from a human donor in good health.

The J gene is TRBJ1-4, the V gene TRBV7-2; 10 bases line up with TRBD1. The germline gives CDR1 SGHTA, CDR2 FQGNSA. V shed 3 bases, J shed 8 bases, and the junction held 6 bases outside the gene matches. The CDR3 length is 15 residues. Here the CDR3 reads CASSLFRDRGEKLFF. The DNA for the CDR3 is TGTGCCAGCAGCTTGTTCCGGGACAGGGGCGAAAAACTGTTTTTT.

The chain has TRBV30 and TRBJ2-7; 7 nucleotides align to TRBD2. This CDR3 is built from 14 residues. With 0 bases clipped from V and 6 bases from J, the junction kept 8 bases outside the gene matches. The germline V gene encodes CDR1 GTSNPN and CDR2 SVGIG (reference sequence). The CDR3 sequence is CAWSVREGVGEQYF. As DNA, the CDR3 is TGTGCCTGGAGTGTGAGGGAGGGCGTAGGCGAGCAGTACTTC.

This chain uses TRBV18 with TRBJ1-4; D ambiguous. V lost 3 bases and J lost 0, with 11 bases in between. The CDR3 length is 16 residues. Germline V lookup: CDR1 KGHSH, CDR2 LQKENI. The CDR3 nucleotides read TGTGCCAGCTCACCGTTCAGGCCTGCAACTAATGAAAAACTGTTTTTT. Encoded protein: CASSPFRPATNEKLFF.

The CDR3 loop is CSVENRVRDSYTF. DNA of the CDR3: TGCAGCGTTGAAAACAGGGTGCGGGATAGCTACACCTTC. V gene TRBV29-1 combines with J gene TRBJ1-2, with a possible D match to TRBD1 (6 bases). Trimming shortened V by 2 bases and J by 9 bases, and 16 bases separated the two germline ends. The CDR3 is made up of 13 amino acids. The germline gives CDR1 SQVTM, CDR2 ANQGSEA. Supplemented by reference TRBV29-1 and TRBJ1-2, the full variable domain reads SAVISQKPSRDICQRGTSLTIQCQVDSQVTMMFWYRQQPGQSLTLIATANQGSEATYESGFVIDKFPISRPNLTFSTLTVSNMSPEDSSIYLCSVENRVRDSYTFGSGTRLTVV.

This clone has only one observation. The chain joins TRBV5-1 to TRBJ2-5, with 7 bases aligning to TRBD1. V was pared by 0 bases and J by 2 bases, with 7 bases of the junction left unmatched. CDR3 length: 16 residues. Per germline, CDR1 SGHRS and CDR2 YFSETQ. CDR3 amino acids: CASSLGGGTYQETQYF. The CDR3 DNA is TGCGCCAGCAGCTTGGGAGGGGGCACCTATCAAGAGACCCAGTACTTC.